Below, one T cell receptor (beta chain) is given with its context. These data originate in a study of memory CD4+ T cells and cytomegalovirus serostatus. Single viable CD3+CD4+CD8-CD45RO+ cells were sorted as the memory CD4+ T cells. Looked up from germline, CDR1 is SEHNR and CDR2 is FQNEAQ (reference sequence). Trimming stripped 2 bases from V and 0 bases from J, with 8 bases between. The CDR3 runs 15 residues. TCRdb's table, derived via immunoSEQ multiplex PCR, lists solely in-frame clones and lacks some. The data contain about 61,000 clones, approximately 78% of them singletons. The TCR comes from an adult in good health and CMV-seronegative. The sequenced sample consisted of memory CD4+ T cells from blood. The V and J genes are TRBV7-9 and TRBJ2-4; D remains unclear. CDR3 protein: CASSLTDLAKNIQYF. CDR3 sequence (DNA): TGTGCCAGCAGCTTAACTGATTTAGCCAAAAACATTCAGTACTTC.